This passage covers 9 T cell receptor beta chains from one sample sequenced in a study of cytomegalovirus exposure and HLA in healthy donors. Use of 60 Vbeta and 13 Jbeta primers characterized the PCR. Sequencing was performed with immunoSEQ multiplex PCR; in TCRdb, only in-frame clones are kept and a portion is missing. The repertoire consists of 150,000 to 200,000 clones, with 70% occurring once and the leading ten covering 4.5% to 5%. The sequencing input was PBMCs. These TCRs come from a man younger than 30 in good health and CMV-seropositive.

V is TRBV29-1 and J is TRBJ2-2; D not resolved. Between the trimmed V and J ends, which lost 6 bases and 4 bases, there was a span of 9 bases. CDR3 length: 12 amino acids. Looked up from germline, CDR1 is SQVTM and CDR2 is ANQGSEA. CDR3 region: CSVSVRTGELFF. The DNA of the CDR3 is TGCAGCGTCTCCGTCCGCACCGGGGAGCTGTTTTTT.

This clone has more than one count but fewer than ten. V gene TRBV28 combines with J gene TRBJ1-5; 8 bases line up with TRBD1. The V and J ends lost 5 bases and 2 bases, in that order; junction bases with no gene match: 8. The germline V gene has CDR1 MDHEN and CDR2 SYDVKM. The CDR3 length is 16 residues. The CDR3 protein is CASSETTGAGNQPQHF. The CDR3 coding sequence is TGTGCCAGCAGTGAGACGACAGGGGCGGGCAATCAGCCCCAGCATTTT.

The rearrangement joins TRBV6-6 to TRBJ2-1; D gene uncertain. CDR3 length equals 13 residues. Germline V gives CDR1 MNHNY, CDR2 SVGAGI (reference sequence). V was cut by 6 bases and J by 9 bases, with 15 bases left in between. The CDR3 region is CASSQTPDGEQFF. In DNA form, the CDR3 reads TGTGCCAGCAGCCAGACACCCGACGGTGAGCAGTTCTTC.

The rearrangement links TRBV2 to TRBJ2-1; the D is unclear. V was cut by 2 bases and J by 14 bases, with 10 bases left in between. CDR1 and CDR2 (germline): SNHLY, FYNNEI. This CDR3 is built from 11 residues. CDR3 in amino acids: CASSEWRGKFF. The CDR3 region has the DNA TGTGCCAGCAGTGAATGGAGAGGAAAGTTCTTC.

This clone was seen just once. The V call is TRBV14, the J call TRBJ2-1; D is possibly TRBD1 (6 bases). Trimming took 10 bases from V and 4 from J, leaving 20 bases between them. CDR1 and CDR2 (germline): SGHDN, FVKESK. CDR3 size: 15 residues. The CDR3: CATTRLGGSYNEQFF. The CDR3 bases are TGTGCCACTACCCGGTTAGGGGGTTCTTACAATGAGCAGTTCTTC.

This clone was detected only a few times. The rearrangement uses TRBV6-5 and TRBJ1-6, with D perhaps matching TRBD1 (6 bases). V lost 4 bases to trimming and J lost 7 bases, with 17 bases between them. The CDR3 spans 16 residues. CDR1 and CDR2 (germline): MNHEY, SVGAGI. The CDR3 reads CASSSTGPSSNSPLHF. In DNA form, the CDR3 reads TGTGCCAGCAGTTCGACAGGCCCTTCTTCAAATTCACCCCTCCACTTT.

The chain is built from TRBV27 and TRBJ2-1; 10 nucleotides line up with TRBD1. There are 12 residues in the CDR3. Germline CDR1 reads MNHEY; CDR2 reads SMNVEV (reference sequence). V gave up 8 bases and J gave up 6 bases; unmatched junction bases: 1. The CDR3 is CASGQGGNEQFF. The DNA of the CDR3 is TGTGCCAGCGGACAGGGGGGCAATGAGCAGTTCTTC.

The chain links TRBV5-1 to TRBJ2-1; 9 nucleotides agree with TRBD2. After removal of 6 bases from V and 4 bases from J, the junction contained 11 bases not matched to a gene. Germline assignment: CDR1 SGHRS and CDR2 YFSETQ. The CDR3 runs to 16 residues. The CDR3 sequence: CASKVGSGGPYNEQFF. CDR3 DNA: TGCGCCAGCAAGGTGGGTAGCGGGGGCCCATACAATGAGCAGTTCTTC.

The rearrangement uses TRBV28 and TRBJ1-4; D is perhaps TRBD1 (5 bases). Germline loops: CDR1 MDHEN, CDR2 SYDVKM. CDR3 length equals 14 residues. Trimming pared 10 bases from V and 4 bases from J, leaving 16 bases between. The CDR3 spells CATRGAVGNEKLFF. The CDR3 DNA sequence: TGTGCCACCCGCGGGGCAGTCGGTAATGAAAAACTGTTTTTT.